This T cell receptor (beta chain) originates from a study of T cells in Graves' hyperthyroidism and ophthalmopathy. What was amplified from RNA transcripts were TCR beta CDR3 regions. With the HTBI primer set, the TCR CDR3 went through a first round of RT-PCR. TCRdb recomputed calls from the multiplex PCR reads with MiXCR, one row per CDR3 protein. The sample has some 570,000 distinct CDR3 sequences; 12% to 15% are singletons. General study results and limits: Stable hyperthyroidism was told apart from ophthalmopathy by a model built on 13 V-J features.

This clonotype was observed many times. What it binds is not known. V was pared by 4 bases and J by 5 bases, with 8 bases of the junction left unmatched. CDR3 length: 15 amino acids. Looked up from germline, CDR1 is SGHRS and CDR2 is YFSETQ. The chain joins TRBV5-1 to TRBJ2-1, with 8 nucleotides matching TRBD2. Sequencing was carried out using blood. The receptor's source is a young woman with Graves' ophthalmopathy. As DNA, the CDR3 is TGCGCCAGCAGCCCGTCGGGACTAGGGCACAATGAGCAGTTCTTC. Its translation is CASSPSGLGHNEQFF.